A selection of T cell receptor beta chains follows, all from one sample in a study of OX40 agonist ivuxolimab in advanced cancers. Method: immunoSEQ multiplex PCR; TCRdb's copy keeps in-frame clones and lacks some. The sample lists roughly 60,000 clones; about 85% were seen once. The sequenced sample was CD4+ or CD8+ T cells sorted from blood, obtained in a trial of the OX40 agonist ivuxolimab. These receptors were collected from an adult with an advanced solid tumor such as melanoma, head and neck, liver or kidney cancer. Each CDR3 is given with its conserved first and last residue. A D gene is named only where the DNA matches it firmly. Clone size appears in some rows only: once, few, many, or a class for an expanded clone.

clone_size d_call j_call v_call cdr3_nt cdr3_aa
once - TRBJ2-1 TRBV10-2 TGCGCCACCCGCGAGGCTAGCACCAATGAGCAGTTCTTC CATREASTNEQFF
- - TRBJ1-6 TRBV2 TGTGCCAGCAGTGAAAGACATTATAATTCACCCCTCCACTTT CASSERHYNSPLHF
- - TRBJ1-1 TRBV7-9 TGTGCCAGCAGCTTTGGGACTGAAGCTTTCTTT CASSFGTEAFF
- - TRBJ1-6 TRBV30 TGTGCCTGGGGTTCACCCCTCCACTTT CAWGSPLHF
- - TRBJ1-2 TRBV19 TGTGCCAGTAGTATAACCCCAGTTACTAACTATGGCTACACCTTC CASSITPVTNYGYTF
- - TRBJ1-1 TRBV9 TGTGCCAGCAGCGTAAATGGCGTCACTGAGGCTTTCTTT CASSVNGVTEAFF
few - TRBJ2-5 TRBV15 TGTGCCACCAGCAGAGATCACGTGGGAGCCGGAGAGACCCAGTACTTC CATSRDHVGAGETQYF
- - TRBJ1-3 TRBV19 TGTGCCAGTAGATTGGGAAGCTCTGGAAACACCATATATTTT CASRLGSSGNTIYF
- - TRBJ1-5 TRBV7-2 TGTGCCAGCAGCTTAGAGGGCACGAACAATCAGCCCCAGCATTTT CASSLEGTNNQPQHF
few - TRBJ2-3 TRBV7-3 TGTGCCAGCAGCACCGGAGATACGCAGTATTTT CASSTGDTQYF
- - TRBJ2-3 TRBV30 TGTGCCTGGAATGGGCCCCTGAGCACAGATACGCAGTATTTT CAWNGPLSTDTQYF
- - TRBJ2-3 TRBV11-2 TGTGCCAGCACCTATCCGGGGGCTACGCAGTATTTT CASTYPGATQYF
- - TRBJ2-3 TRBV2 TGTGCCAGCACCCCTAGCACAGATACGCAGTATTTT CASTPSTDTQYF
once TRBD1 TRBJ1-1 TRBV7-3 TGTGCCAGCAGCTTGACAGGGAAGGGGACTGAAGCTTTCTTT CASSLTGKGTEAFF
- - TRBJ1-5 TRBV5-6 TGTGCCAGCAGCGCCGTAGGGGATATAGATCAGCCCCAGCATTTT CASSAVGDIDQPQHF